This T cell receptor beta chain was sequenced for a study of cytomegalovirus exposure and HLA in healthy donors. The PCR used 60 Vbeta and 13 Jbeta primers. The method was immunoSEQ multiplex PCR; TCRdb's version includes in-frame clones alone and lacks a portion of them. This sample yields 100,000 to 150,000 clones, of which approximately 71% are seen a single time; over 2.5% belongs to the top ten. The CDR3 is 14 amino acids. Unmatched junction bases numbered 4, after V lost 5 bases and J lost 3 bases. The germline gives CDR1 LGHNA, CDR2 YSLEER. The source is a woman aged 45 to 65 in good health and CMV-seronegative. Source material: PBMCs. J is TRBJ2-7 and V is TRBV4-3; 10 bases agree with TRBD2. CDR3 bases: TGCGCCAGCAGCAGGGGACTAGCGAGCTACGAGCAGTACTTC. Amino acids: CASSRGLASYEQYF.